One and the same sample provided the 31 T cell receptor beta chains below, sequenced in a study of cytomegalovirus exposure and HLA in healthy donors (dated by TCRdb to about 2017). The library came from the immunoSEQ multiplex PCR assay. For the multiplex PCR, a mixture combining 60 forward primers for TCR Vbeta segments and 13 reverse primers for TCR Jbeta segments was used. TCRdb retrieved this table from immuneACCESS and kept in-frame rearrangements only. Not all clones are present; in checked studies, unresolved V genes account for under half, and no reason is known for the remainder. A total of approximately 130,000 clones appear in this sample, around 72% of them only once. The ten top clones hold 2.5% to 3% of the sample. Sequencing was carried out using PBMCs. Every receptor here comes from a human donor in good health.

This clone was picked up a small number of times. The chain couples TRBV19 to TRBJ1-2, with D tentatively TRBD1 (5 bases). The CDR3 runs 11 residues. V lost 8 bases, J lost 6 bases, and 10 bases lay in between. Germline lookup yields CDR1 LNHDA and CDR2 SQIVND (reference sequence). The CDR3 DNA is TGTGCCAGTCAGAGACAGAATGGCTACACCTTC. Translating gives CASQRQNGYTF.

V and J are TRBV7-2 and TRBJ1-1, with D tentatively TRBD1 (6 bases). The CDR3 length is 14 residues. Germline V CDR1 and CDR2: SGHTA, FQGNSA. The V and J ends lost 2 bases and 2 bases respectively, with 9 bases between them. The DNA of the CDR3 is TGTGCCAGCAGCTTACCGGGACAAAACACTGAAGCTTTCTTT. It encodes CASSLPGQNTEAFF.

The rearrangement links TRBV29-1 to TRBJ2-3; D uncertain. The CDR3 has 12 residues. Germline loops: CDR1 SQVTM, CDR2 ANQGSEA. V lost 4 bases and J 2 bases, leaving 7 bases between the germline ends. The CDR3 DNA is TGCAGCGTTGTCCTAACCACAGATACGCAGTATTTT. It encodes CSVVLTTDTQYF.

The chain combines TRBV28 with TRBJ2-7; TRBD2 might be the D (6 bases). This CDR3 is 14 amino acids long. CDR1 and CDR2 from the germline V gene are MDHEN and SYDVKM. The V end lost 3 bases, the J end lost 2 bases, and 11 bases lay between the germline ends. CDR3: CASSLQEGAYEQYF. For the CDR3, the DNA is TGTGCCAGCAGTTTGCAGGAGGGAGCCTACGAGCAGTACTTC.

Points on this clone: The junction departs from the called germline gene at one end, perhaps through a read error. This chain uses TRBV7-9 with TRBJ1-4; possibly TRBD1 for D (6 bases). Germline CDR1 reads SEHNR; CDR2 reads FQNEAQ (reference sequence). The CDR3 has 14 amino acids. In DNA form, the CDR3 reads TGTTCCAGCAGCTCCTGGGACATCGAAGAAAAACTGTTTTTT. Its protein product is CSSSSWDIEEKLFF.

The genes are TRBV28 and TRBJ1-2; TRBD1 matches at 8 bases. Germline assignment: CDR1 MDHEN and CDR2 SYDVKM. CDR3 length equals 15 residues. After removal of 5 bases from V and 5 bases from J, the junction contained 10 bases not matched to a gene. The CDR3 nucleotides are TGTGCCAGCAGTCTTGGACAGGGCCGGTGGTATGGCTACACCTTC. The encoded protein is CASSLGQGRWYGYTF.

V is TRBV2 and J is TRBJ2-1; D might be TRBD2 (6 bases). V lost 4 bases and J lost 5, with 15 bases in between. Germline lookup yields CDR1 SNHLY and CDR2 FYNNEI. This CDR3 contains 15 residues. The chain's CDR3 is CASSAGPRGNNEQFF. CDR3 nucleotides: TGTGCCAGCAGTGCCGGTCCCCGGGGGAACAATGAGCAGTTCTTC.

A note on this clone: Other DNA sequences in the sample encode the same CDR3. The chain combines TRBV18 with TRBJ2-5; D may be TRBD2 (6 bases). Trimming took 3 bases from V and 5 from J, leaving 7 bases between them. The CDR3 loop spans 12 amino acids. Germline CDR1 KGHSH, CDR2 LQKENI. This chain's CDR3 is CASSPGGETQYF. CDR3 bases: TGTGCCAGCTCACCGGGGGGTGAGACCCAGTACTTC.

V gene TRBV5-1 combines with J gene TRBJ2-7; possible D gene TRBD2, 6 bases. Germline V gives CDR1 SGHRS, CDR2 YFSETQ. The CDR3 contains 15 residues. The V end lost 0 bases, the J end lost 3 bases, and 13 bases lay between the germline ends. The CDR3 coding sequence is TGCGCCAGCAGCTTGGCCGGGGGTCTGCTCTACGAGCAGTACTTC. It yields the protein CASSLAGGLLYEQYF.

Only a few counts were recorded for this clone. V gene TRBV5-4 combines with J gene TRBJ1-3; a possible D gene is TRBD1 (5 bases). The CDR3 consists of 15 residues. Germline CDR1 reads SGHNT; CDR2 reads YYREEE (reference sequence). V was pared by 2 bases and J by 1 base, with 10 bases between. Written as DNA, the CDR3 is TGTGCCAGCAGCTTAGGGGTTGGGTCTGGAAACACCATATATTTT. Its translation: CASSLGVGSGNTIYF.

Comments on this clone: Sequence at one end of the junction differs from germline and may be a read error. This chain connects TRBV27 to TRBJ2-3; tentative D call: TRBD1 (5 bases). Germline assignment: CDR1 MNHEY and CDR2 SMNVEV (reference sequence). The CDR3 covers 12 residues. CDR3 sequence reads: CASGITGLPRDF. The CDR3 nucleotides are TGTGCCAGCGGGATAACAGGCCTTCCCAGGGATTTT.

This chain links TRBV6-6 with TRBJ2-5; the match to TRBD1 covers 7 bases. The closer fit of TRBJ2-7 to the DNA end suggests the J call may be wrong. Germline CDR1 reads MNHNY; CDR2 reads SVGAGI (reference sequence). The CDR3 has 13 residues. DNA for the CDR3: TGTGCCAGCAGTTACCGACAGGGATACGAGCAGTACTTC. Translating gives CASSYRQGYEQYF.

The CDR3 sequence: CASSPDRGRPKLFF. Here the CDR3 DNA reads TGTGCCAGCAGCCCGGACAGGGGGAGACCAAAACTGTTTTTT. V gene TRBV28 combines with J gene TRBJ1-4; 10 bases agree with TRBD1. J lost 10 bases, V lost 6 bases, and 8 bases had no gene match. CDR3 size: 14 residues. CDR1 is MDHEN and CDR2 is SYDVKM in the germline V gene.

The CDR3 is CASSPRDREYNEQFF. CDR3 in DNA: TGTGCCAGCAGCCCCCGGGACAGGGAATACAATGAGCAGTTCTTC. The V gene is TRBV14, the J gene TRBJ2-1; TRBD1 agrees at 9 bases. J gave up 4 bases and V 4 bases, and 5 bases lay outside the gene matches. The CDR3 length is 15 residues. Looked up from germline, CDR1 is SGHDN and CDR2 is FVKESK.

On this clone: One end of the junction varies from germline; a read error may be responsible. The gene calls are TRBV7-9 and TRBJ1-1; D unclear. Per germline, CDR1 SEHNR and CDR2 FQNEAQ (reference sequence). There are 15 residues in the CDR3. The CDR3: CSSSLWEELRAEAFF. The CDR3, as DNA: TGTTCCAGCAGCCTCTGGGAGGAGTTAAGGGCTGAAGCTTTCTTT.

This chain joins TRBV6-6 and TRBJ1-5; possible D gene TRBD1, 5 bases. The V end was cut by 4 bases, the J end by 6 bases, with 16 bases between. Per germline, CDR1 MNHNY and CDR2 SVGAGI (reference sequence). The CDR3 is 15 residues long. CDR3 sequence: CASSLNRPLLQPQHF. In nucleotides, the CDR3 is TGTGCCAGCAGTTTGAACAGGCCCTTACTTCAGCCCCAGCATTTT.

V and J are TRBV11-3 and TRBJ2-3, with 8 bases that match TRBD2. The CDR3 is made up of 16 amino acids. Unmatched junction bases numbered 11, after V lost 5 bases and J lost 4 bases. Germline assignment: CDR1 SGHNT and CDR2 YENEEA. The CDR3 loop reads CASSADGTSFPDTQYF. CDR3 DNA: TGTGCCAGCAGCGCGGACGGGACTAGTTTCCCAGATACGCAGTATTTT.

This chain joins TRBV5-1 and TRBJ1-1; TRBD1 aligns across 9 bases. Germline V CDR1 and CDR2: SGHRS, YFSETQ. This CDR3 region has 18 residues. Trimming cost V 2 bases and J 2 bases; bases outside gene matches: 13. The CDR3 loop reads CASSFTGTGRSENTEAFF. The CDR3 DNA is TGCGCCAGCAGCTTTACCGGGACAGGGCGTAGTGAAAACACTGAAGCTTTCTTT.

J is TRBJ1-4 and V is TRBV7-9; no definite D call. Germline V CDR1 and CDR2: SEHNR, FQNEAQ (reference sequence). Between the trimmed V and J ends, which lost 5 bases and 5 bases, there was a span of 12 bases. This CDR3 contains 14 residues. In DNA, the CDR3 is TGTGCCAGCAGCCCTGCCAGGAGGAATGAAAAACTGTTTTTT. Amino acids: CASSPARRNEKLFF.

This chain connects TRBV28 to TRBJ1-3; D uncertain. The germline gives CDR1 MDHEN, CDR2 SYDVKM. Trimming took 6 bases from V and 0 from J, leaving 12 bases between them. This CDR3 contains 15 residues. The CDR3 reads CASSTTPSSGNTIYF. As DNA, the CDR3 is TGTGCCAGCAGCACGACTCCGAGCTCTGGAAACACCATATATTTT.

V gene TRBV5-4 combines with J gene TRBJ2-7; D may be TRBD1 (6 bases). The CDR3 totals 15 residues. Germline V gene data show CDR1 as SGHNT and CDR2 as YYREEE (reference sequence). The V end lost 3 bases, the J end lost 3 bases, and 16 bases lay between the germline ends. The CDR3 sequence: CASSSPGQGFYEQYF. The DNA of the CDR3 is TGTGCCAGCAGCTCCCCGGGACAAGGGTTCTACGAGCAGTACTTC.

This clone was detected a few times. The chain recombines TRBV5-1 with TRBJ2-2; 11 bases fit TRBD2. With 6 bases clipped from V and 5 bases from J, the junction kept 9 bases outside the gene matches. The germline gives CDR1 SGHRS, CDR2 YFSETQ. This CDR3 region has 16 residues. The CDR3 spells CASTKVGTSGTGELFF. DNA for the CDR3: TGCGCCAGCACAAAGGTGGGGACTAGCGGTACCGGGGAGCTGTTTTTT. Full variable domain (rest looked up from reference TRBV5-1 and TRBJ2-2): KAGVTQTPRYLIKTRGQQVTLSCSPISGHRSVSWYQQTPGQGLQFLFEYFSETQRNKGNFPGRFSGRQFSNSRSEMNVSTLELGDSALYLCASTKVGTSGTGELFFGEGSRLTVL.

This rearrangement joins TRBV5-6 to TRBJ2-3; TRBD2 matches 8 bases. The CDR3 is made up of 15 amino acids. The germline CDR1 and CDR2 sequences are SGHDT and YYEEEE. The trim removed 2 bases at V and 1 base at J, leaving 3 bases unmatched. Here the CDR3 DNA reads TGTGCCAGCAGCTTCGGGGGGGCTCGCACAGATACGCAGTATTTT. The encoded protein is CASSFGGARTDTQYF.

The J gene is TRBJ2-1, the V gene TRBV9, with a weak D call TRBD2 (6 bases). Germline loops: CDR1 SGDLS, CDR2 YYNGEE. The CDR3 runs to 15 residues. V was clipped by 0 bases and J by 5 bases, with 12 bases between them. Written as DNA, the CDR3 is TGTGCCAGCAGCGTAGGGGCTAGCGATAACAATGAGCAGTTCTTC. Translating it yields CASSVGASDNNEQFF.

The chain couples TRBV4-2 to TRBJ1-6; D is unclear. Germline V gene data show CDR1 as LGHNA and CDR2 as YNFKEQ. The CDR3 runs 16 residues. Between the trimmed V and J ends, which lost 0 bases and 8 bases, there was a span of 14 bases. This CDR3 is CASSQEGRSGDSPLHF. The CDR3 nucleotides are TGTGCCAGCAGCCAAGAAGGAAGGAGTGGAGATTCACCCCTCCACTTT.

This clone was detected a few times. The chain has TRBV29-1 and TRBJ1-2; 8 nucleotides agree with TRBD1. V gave up 6 bases and J gave up 6 bases; unmatched junction bases: 0. The CDR3 runs to 10 residues. Germline lookup yields CDR1 SQVTM and CDR2 ANQGSEA. The DNA of the CDR3 is TGCAGCGTGGACAGGGATGGCTACACCTTC. Encoded protein: CSVDRDGYTF. Drawing the rest from reference TRBV29-1 and TRBJ1-2, the complete variable domain is SAVISQKPSRDICQRGTSLTIQCQVDSQVTMMFWYRQQPGQSLTLIATANQGSEATYESGFVIDKFPISRPNLTFSTLTVSNMSPEDSSIYLCSVDRDGYTFGSGTRLTVV.

The chain has TRBV6-5 and TRBJ2-2; D is unclear. In germline, CDR1 is MNHEY, CDR2 SVGAGI. V lost 6 bases to trimming and J lost 6 bases, with 17 bases between them. This CDR3 is built from 15 residues. In nucleotides, the CDR3 is TGTGCCAGCAGATCGACGGAACGAGGCGCCGGGGAGCTGTTTTTT. It is translated as CASRSTERGAGELFF.

This clone is a singleton in its sample. The V gene is TRBV7-2, the J gene TRBJ2-7; 8 bases map to TRBD1. V lost 5 bases and J lost 2; bases outside the gene matches: 5. The germline CDR1 and CDR2 sequences are SGHTA and FQGNSA. CDR3 size: 14 residues. DNA of the CDR3: TGTGCCAGCAGCCCAGGGGGCGGTACCTACGAGCAGTACTTC. Protein sequence: CASSPGGGTYEQYF.

V is TRBV30 and J is TRBJ2-7, with 8 bases aligning to TRBD1. V dropped 5 bases and J dropped 2; count of bases not matched to a gene: 11. Germline CDR1 GTSNPN, CDR2 SVGIG (reference sequence). The CDR3 has 15 amino acids. CDR3 amino acids: CAWGQGAHLAYEQYF. CDR3 sequence (DNA): TGTGCCTGGGGTCAGGGGGCCCACCTAGCCTACGAGCAGTACTTC.

V and J are TRBV2 and TRBJ2-4; D gene unclear. The ends were cut back, 10 bases at V and 0 bases at J, with 7 bases in the middle. CDR3 size: 12 residues. Germline CDR1 SNHLY, CDR2 FYNNEI. CDR3 coding DNA: TGTGCCACCTTGTCAGCCAAAAACATTCAGTACTTC. It is translated as CATLSAKNIQYF.

The gene calls are TRBV2 and TRBJ1-4, with TRBD1 identical over 10 bases. After removal of 5 bases from V and 7 bases from J, the junction contained 1 base not matched to a gene. The length of the CDR3 is 13 residues. Germline V lookup: CDR1 SNHLY, CDR2 FYNNEI. CDR3 sequence (DNA): TGTGCCAGCAGTCGGGACAGGGGTGAAAAACTGTTTTTT. The encoded protein is CASSRDRGEKLFF.